A selection of T cell receptor beta chains follows, all from one sample in a study of T cells in localized non-small cell lung cancer. Produced via immunoSEQ multiplex PCR; TCRdb's table is partial and in-frame only. The profile shows approximately 41,000 clones, roughly 91% of them singletons. Sequencing was performed on PBMCs, taken before any cancer treatment. These TCRs come from a woman aged 40-75 years with stage II lung adenocarcinoma. Both conserved end residues are part of each CDR3. The order of the fields is CDR3 DNA, CDR3 protein, clone size, J gene, V gene, D gene. D genes are given only for firm matches. Size is stated for part of the rows, as once, few or many counts, or as a class when the clone is expanded.

TGTGCCAGCAGTTCGGGGACTAGCGACCCCAATGAGCAGTTCTTC | CASSSGTSDPNEQFF | . | TRBJ2-1 | TRBV27 | TRBD2
TGTGCCAGCAGCTTAGATTCGAACTACAATGAGCAGTTCTTC | CASSLDSNYNEQFF | . | TRBJ2-1 | TRBV11-2 | .
TGCAGCGTTGCGCAGGGTATGAACACTGAAGCTTTCTTT | CSVAQGMNTEAFF | . | TRBJ1-1 | TRBV29-1 | .
TGTGCCAGTAGTCCTCTAGCGGGGGCCTACAATGAGCAGTTCTTC | CASSPLAGAYNEQFF | once | TRBJ2-1 | TRBV19 | TRBD2
TGTGCCAGCGGACTCCAAGAGACCCAGTACTTC | CASGLQETQYF | . | TRBJ2-5 | TRBV6-1 | .
TGTGCCAGCAGCCCTCAAGGGGGAACAGAAAAACTGTTTTTT | CASSPQGGTEKLFF | . | TRBJ1-4 | TRBV9 | .
TGTGCCAGCAGCCAAGCAGGAGGACTATCAACCTACGAGCAGTACTTC | CASSQAGGLSTYEQYF | . | TRBJ2-7 | TRBV4-2 | .
TGTGCCAGCTCACCCGGACAGCTTAACTATGGCTACACCTTC | CASSPGQLNYGYTF | . | TRBJ1-2 | TRBV18 | .
TGTGCCAGCTCACCGATTACTGGGGTTTTGGGGAGTCATACCACAGATACGCAGTATTTT | CASSPITGVLGSHTTDTQYF | . | TRBJ2-3 | TRBV18 | .
TGTGCCAGCTCACCTCCGCATAATACGCAGTATTTT | CASSPPHNTQYF | . | TRBJ2-3 | TRBV18 | .
TGTGCCAGCAGCCCGACAGGGAACTATGGCTACACCTTC | CASSPTGNYGYTF | . | TRBJ1-2 | TRBV7-8 | TRBD1
TGTGCCAGCTCGAGGGGGGGCAGTGTAATAGTTCGTAACACCGGGGAGCTGTTTTTT | CASSRGGSVIVRNTGELFF | . | TRBJ2-2 | TRBV19 | .
TGTGCCAGCAGTTTATATGGCGGGCGCAACACTGAAGCTTTCTTT | CASSLYGGRNTEAFF | once | TRBJ1-1 | TRBV28 | .
TGTGCCAGCAGTGCAACAGGGGATTTATATGGCTACACCTTC | CASSATGDLYGYTF | . | TRBJ1-2 | TRBV25-1 | TRBD1
TGTGCCAGCAGCTTGAAACAGGGGGAATACGAGCAGTACTTC | CASSLKQGEYEQYF | . | TRBJ2-7 | TRBV5-8 | TRBD1
TGCGCCAGCAGCCCGGGACAGGGTTGGAATGAGCAGTTCTTC | CASSPGQGWNEQFF | . | TRBJ2-1 | TRBV4-1 | TRBD1
TGTGCCAGCAGCCTTTTAGCGGGAGGTATCGGGGAGCTGTTTTTT | CASSLLAGGIGELFF | . | TRBJ2-2 | TRBV7-2 | TRBD2
TGTGCCAGCAGTTTCTCAGGGGGATGGTCACCCCTCCACTTT | CASSFSGGWSPLHF | . | TRBJ1-6 | TRBV28 | TRBD1
TGTGCCATCAGTGAGCACGGGACACTAGCTAACTATGGCTACACCTTC | CAISEHGTLANYGYTF | once | TRBJ1-2 | TRBV10-3 | .
TGTGCCAGCTCACCACGAACTTTCACAGGCCGTGGGGAACTGTTTTTT | CASSPRTFTGRGELFF | . | TRBJ1-4 | TRBV18 | .
TGTGCCAGCAGCCTCTCGTTCCCCTACGAGCAGTACTTC | CASSLSFPYEQYF | . | TRBJ2-7 | TRBV14 | .
TGCGCCAGCAGCTTGGTACAGGGTGGGGAGACCCAGTACTTC | CASSLVQGGETQYF | . | TRBJ2-5 | TRBV5-1 | .
TGCGCCAGCAGCCAGGGGACCCAGGGGGAAAAACTGTTTTTT | CASSQGTQGEKLFF | . | TRBJ1-4 | TRBV5-1 | .
TGCGCCAGCAGCTTGGCAGGGAATCAGCCCCAGCATTTT | CASSLAGNQPQHF | . | TRBJ1-5 | TRBV5-1 | .
TGTGCCAGTAGGACAGGACTCGCTAACTATGGCTACACCTTC | CASRTGLANYGYTF | . | TRBJ1-2 | TRBV19 | .
TGTGCCAGCAGCAAAACTTCCAACACTGAAGCTTTCTTT | CASSKTSNTEAFF | once | TRBJ1-1 | TRBV11-2 | .
TGTGCCAGCAGTCTACAGGGAGCCCTATTGGAGTACACCTTC | CASSLQGALLEYTF | . | TRBJ1-2 | TRBV27 | .
TGTGCCAGTAGGACTAGCGGCCACACAGATACGCAGTATTTT | CASRTSGHTDTQYF | . | TRBJ2-3 | TRBV6-1 | TRBD2
TGTGCCAGCAGATCAACAGGGGTGGAGGGCTACACCTTC | CASRSTGVEGYTF | . | TRBJ1-2 | TRBV13 | TRBD1
TGTGCCAGCAGCTCCGGGACTCAAGAGACCCAGTACTTC | CASSSGTQETQYF | . | TRBJ2-5 | TRBV7-7 | .
TGTGCCAGCAGGGGGACCGGGGGGCGATTCCTCGGCTACACCTTC | CASRGTGGRFLGYTF | . | TRBJ1-2 | TRBV6-5 | .
TGCGCCATACTCGCTACGGACAGTAACGGCTACACCTTC | CAILATDSNGYTF | . | TRBJ1-2 | TRBV10-1 | .
TGTGCCAGTAGTCCACAGGGATGGGAGACCCAGTACTTC | CASSPQGWETQYF | . | TRBJ2-5 | TRBV19 | .
TGTGCCAGCAGGGGGCAGGCGGCAGCTTCTGAAGCTTTCTTT | CASRGQAAASEAFF | . | TRBJ1-1 | TRBV28 | .
TGCGCCAGCAGCCACCCGGCGAGGGGTCCGACCCAGTACTTC | CASSHPARGPTQYF | . | TRBJ2-5 | TRBV4-1 | .
TGCAGCGTTGAAACGAGACAGGGGGTAGCTTTCTTT | CSVETRQGVAFF | . | TRBJ1-1 | TRBV29-1 | TRBD1
TGTGCCACCAGCTCCCGGGGGAGCAATCAGCCCCAGCATTTT | CATSSRGSNQPQHF | few | TRBJ1-5 | TRBV15 | .
TGTGCCAGCAGCTTAGCGGGGACAGGCTTCTACGAGCAGTACTTC | CASSLAGTGFYEQYF | . | TRBJ2-7 | TRBV7-9 | TRBD1
TGTGCCAGCAGTTCGCTAGAGGGGACGCGGGATGGCTACACCTTC | CASSSLEGTRDGYTF | once | TRBJ1-2 | TRBV27 | .
TGTGCCAGCAGTTTACCCCGGTTATCCCTTCGCGAGCAGTACTTC | CASSLPRLSLREQYF | . | TRBJ2-7 | TRBV28 | .
TGCGCCAGCAGTGCCCCAAGAAAGAGAGGGTCTGAAGCTTTCTTT | CASSAPRKRGSEAFF | . | TRBJ1-1 | TRBV10-2 | .
TGTGCCATCAGTGAGGGACTGAACACTGAAGCTTTCTTT | CAISEGLNTEAFF | . | TRBJ1-1 | TRBV10-3 | .
TGTGCCAGCAGTCCCTGGACAGGAAGGAACACTGAAGCTTTCTTT | CASSPWTGRNTEAFF | . | TRBJ1-1 | TRBV28 | TRBD1
TGTGCCAGCAGCTTAGGGGCAGGGTCGGGCTACACCTTC | CASSLGAGSGYTF | . | TRBJ1-2 | TRBV11-2 | .
TGTGCCAGCAGTGCAGAGTGGGGAGGGGCCACTGAAGCTTTCTTT | CASSAEWGGATEAFF | . | TRBJ1-1 | TRBV6-1 | .
TGCGCCAGCAGTGAGTCCGGGGGAAACACCATATATTTT | CASSESGGNTIYF | once | TRBJ1-3 | TRBV10-2 | .
TGTGCCAGCAGGGACAGGGACAGGGGCCCTGAAGCTTTCTTT | CASRDRDRGPEAFF | . | TRBJ1-1 | TRBV2 | TRBD1
TGTGCCAGCAGCTTAAATCCCGGGGGGTTGAATGAGCAGTTCTTC | CASSLNPGGLNEQFF | . | TRBJ2-1 | TRBV7-3 | TRBD2